This T cell receptor beta chain originates from a study of blood T cell repertoires in COVID-19. Study context: Acute and convalescent COVID-19 specimens originated in the United States, Italy and Spain.

Original methodology: Reference gene primer amplification yielded estimated nucleated cell counts. Assay: immunoSEQ multiplex PCR; the TCRdb copy retains only in-frame clones and omits some. That table furnishes V, J and clone size, whereas the DNA furnished D and trimming. The sample yields under 250,000 clones, around 90% seen once. Cohort placement rested on clinical history that participants reported themselves. Participants classified as exposed had met a COVID-19 case within 2 weeks before study entry. CDR3 length: 16 residues. V was cut by 2 bases and J by 6 bases, with 20 bases left in between. CDR1 is WNHNN and CDR2 is SYGVQD in the germline V gene (reference sequence).

The sample taken for sequencing was PBMCs or T cells enriched from blood (not recorded which). The TCR comes from a woman in her 30s who had been exposed to COVID-19. The chain employs TRBV10-1 and TRBJ2-7; D perhaps matches TRBD1 (5 bases). The CDR3 nucleotides read TGCGCCAGCAGTGAGCCGGTCGGCAGGGAAGGTATCGAGCAGTACTTC. It codes for CASSEPVGREGIEQYF.